The rows below give T cell receptor beta chains drawn from one sample of a study of T cell clones after liver transplantation. Sequencing used immunoSEQ multiplex PCR; TCRdb keeps in-frame clones, though not all of them. The sample holds 93,000 or so clones, around 80% seen once. Specimen: CD4+ T cells from blood, collected 45 to 50 months after liver transplant. The receptors stem from a human patient who received a liver transplant. These T cells may partly come from the graft donor. CDR3s include the opening cysteine and the closing phenylalanine or tryptophan. The D gene is left open where the match is weak. Rows give clone size only sometimes, using once, few, many, or a class for an expanded clone.

j_call: TRBJ1-2
cdr3_length: 12
clone_size: -
d_call: -
v_call: TRBV5-8
cdr3_nt: TGTGCCAGCGAAGCGTCGGACTATGGCTACACCTTC
cdr3_aa: CASEASDYGYTF

j_call: TRBJ2-7
cdr3_length: 13
clone_size: once
d_call: -
v_call: TRBV2
cdr3_nt: TGTGCCAGCAGTGAACAGGGTTCCTACGAGCAGTACTTC
cdr3_aa: CASSEQGSYEQYF

j_call: TRBJ1-4
cdr3_length: 13
clone_size: -
d_call: -
v_call: TRBV5-1
cdr3_nt: TGCGCCAGCAGCTCGTCCTCAGGGGAAAAACTGTTTTTT
cdr3_aa: CASSSSSGEKLFF

j_call: TRBJ2-7
cdr3_length: 15
clone_size: -
d_call: -
v_call: TRBV9
cdr3_nt: TGTGCCAGCAGCGCCTTGGACAGCTTCCCTCAGGAGCAGTACTTC
cdr3_aa: CASSALDSFPQEQYF

j_call: TRBJ1-5
cdr3_length: 13
clone_size: few
d_call: -
v_call: TRBV18
cdr3_nt: TGTGCCAGCTCGGAACTCTTAAATCAGCCCCAGCATTTT
cdr3_aa: CASSELLNQPQHF

j_call: TRBJ1-5
cdr3_length: 16
clone_size: once
d_call: -
v_call: TRBV30
cdr3_nt: TGTGCCTGGGTTCCAAAACAGGGTCGGAGCAATCAGCCCCAGCATTTT
cdr3_aa: CAWVPKQGRSNQPQHF

j_call: TRBJ1-3
cdr3_length: 16
clone_size: -
d_call: -
v_call: TRBV10-3
cdr3_nt: TGTGCCATCAGTGAGCCGGGAGGGAGCTCTGGAAACACCATATATTTT
cdr3_aa: CAISEPGGSSGNTIYF

j_call: TRBJ1-6
cdr3_length: 14
clone_size: -
d_call: -
v_call: TRBV19
cdr3_nt: TGTGCCAGTAGTCTCGGGGCTGATAATTCACCCCTCCACTTT
cdr3_aa: CASSLGADNSPLHF

j_call: TRBJ2-7
cdr3_length: 15
clone_size: -
d_call: TRBD2
v_call: TRBV7-9
cdr3_nt: TGTGCCAGCAGCCCCCTAGCGGGGATTACCTACGAGCAGTACTTC
cdr3_aa: CASSPLAGITYEQYF

j_call: TRBJ1-3
cdr3_length: 18
clone_size: -
d_call: TRBD1
v_call: TRBV19
cdr3_nt: TGTGCCACCACTATGGGACGGACAGGGCCTTACTCTGGAAACACCATATATTTT
cdr3_aa: CATTMGRTGPYSGNTIYF

j_call: TRBJ1-5
cdr3_length: 14
clone_size: -
d_call: -
v_call: TRBV5-1
cdr3_nt: TGCGCCAGCAGCCTAACCGGATACAATCAGCCCCAGCATTTT
cdr3_aa: CASSLTGYNQPQHF

j_call: TRBJ2-1
cdr3_length: 14
clone_size: once
d_call: -
v_call: TRBV28
cdr3_nt: TGTGCCAATTCCGACAGTCGGAGGTACAATGAGCAGTTCTTC
cdr3_aa: CANSDSRRYNEQFF

j_call: TRBJ2-3
cdr3_length: 16
clone_size: -
d_call: TRBD2
v_call: TRBV27
cdr3_nt: TGTGCCAGCAGTTTCTCCGGGACTAGCTTTGCAGATACGCAGTATTTT
cdr3_aa: CASSFSGTSFADTQYF

j_call: TRBJ1-5
cdr3_length: 15
clone_size: few
d_call: TRBD1
v_call: TRBV6-5
cdr3_nt: TGTGCCAGCAGCCCCAGGACAGGGGGCAGTCAGCCCCAGCATTTT
cdr3_aa: CASSPRTGGSQPQHF

j_call: TRBJ1-2
cdr3_length: 14
clone_size: once
d_call: TRBD1
v_call: TRBV19
cdr3_nt: TGTGCCAGTAGTATGACAGGGGCGAACTATGGCTACACCTTC
cdr3_aa: CASSMTGANYGYTF

j_call: TRBJ2-6
cdr3_length: 16
clone_size: once
d_call: -
v_call: TRBV19
cdr3_nt: TGTGCCAGTACCAATCCGGAGTTCTCTGGGGCCAACGTCCTGACTTTC
cdr3_aa: CASTNPEFSGANVLTF

j_call: TRBJ2-2
cdr3_length: 16
clone_size: -
d_call: -
v_call: TRBV6-6
cdr3_nt: TGTGCCAGCAGTCAACAGGGCCCGCAGAGGACCGGGGAGCTGTTTTTT
cdr3_aa: CASSQQGPQRTGELFF

j_call: TRBJ2-1
cdr3_length: 13
clone_size: -
d_call: TRBD1
v_call: TRBV5-4
cdr3_nt: TGTGCCAGCAGCTTAGAGACAGGGAATGAGCAGTTCTTC
cdr3_aa: CASSLETGNEQFF

j_call: TRBJ2-5
cdr3_length: 17
clone_size: few
d_call: TRBD1
v_call: TRBV19
cdr3_nt: TGTGCCAGTAGTGTAGCTTCCGGGACAGCAGGCCAAGAGACCCAGTACTTC
cdr3_aa: CASSVASGTAGQETQYF

j_call: TRBJ2-2
cdr3_length: 14
clone_size: -
d_call: -
v_call: TRBV9
cdr3_nt: TGTGCCAGCACCAGGACTGTGGGACCCGGGGAGCTGTTTTTT
cdr3_aa: CASTRTVGPGELFF

j_call: TRBJ1-3
cdr3_length: 16
clone_size: -
d_call: TRBD1
v_call: TRBV15
cdr3_nt: TGTGCCACCAGCGCCACTCGACAGGGGGCGCCGGACACCATATATTTT
cdr3_aa: CATSATRQGAPDTIYF

j_call: TRBJ1-1
cdr3_length: 16
clone_size: -
d_call: -
v_call: TRBV6-1
cdr3_nt: TGTGCCAGCAGTGATGGGGTTTGGCGGAAGAACACTGAAGCTTTCTTT
cdr3_aa: CASSDGVWRKNTEAFF

j_call: TRBJ1-1
cdr3_length: 14
clone_size: few
d_call: -
v_call: TRBV27
cdr3_nt: TGTGCCAGCAGTCTTTTAGGGGTAAAAACTGAAGCTTTCTTT
cdr3_aa: CASSLLGVKTEAFF

j_call: TRBJ2-6
cdr3_length: 13
clone_size: -
d_call: -
v_call: TRBV5-1
cdr3_nt: TGCGCCAGTAGCGAACCCCAAACCAACGTCCTGACTTTC
cdr3_aa: CASSEPQTNVLTF

j_call: TRBJ2-5
cdr3_length: 14
clone_size: -
d_call: TRBD2
v_call: TRBV18
cdr3_nt: TGTGCCAGCTCGCGCCGGGGACTAGAGCGGACCCAGTACTTC
cdr3_aa: CASSRRGLERTQYF

j_call: TRBJ2-5
cdr3_length: 11
clone_size: -
d_call: -
v_call: TRBV11-2
cdr3_nt: TGTGCCAGCCGGACTGGGGAGACCCAGTACTTC
cdr3_aa: CASRTGETQYF

j_call: TRBJ1-2
cdr3_length: 12
clone_size: -
d_call: -
v_call: TRBV25-1
cdr3_nt: TGTGCCAGCAGTGGTACCTGGGGTGGCTACACCTTC
cdr3_aa: CASSGTWGGYTF

j_call: TRBJ2-5
cdr3_length: 14
clone_size: -
d_call: TRBD2
v_call: TRBV11-1
cdr3_nt: TGTGCCAGCAGTTCGACGCGGGGGGCATTGACCCAGTACTTC
cdr3_aa: CASSSTRGALTQYF

j_call: TRBJ2-7
cdr3_length: 14
clone_size: -
d_call: TRBD1
v_call: TRBV29-1
cdr3_nt: TGCAGCGTTACCCATCCCGGGACAGCCAACGAGCAGTACTTC
cdr3_aa: CSVTHPGTANEQYF

j_call: TRBJ2-3
cdr3_length: 17
clone_size: -
d_call: TRBD2
v_call: TRBV4-2
cdr3_nt: TGTGCCAGCGGAGGACTAGCGGGGGGCGGGTCCACAGATACGCAGTATTTT
cdr3_aa: CASGGLAGGGSTDTQYF

j_call: TRBJ1-4
cdr3_length: 12
clone_size: few
d_call: -
v_call: TRBV7-6
cdr3_nt: TGTGCCAGCAGCCTTTGGAATGAAAAACTGTTTTTT
cdr3_aa: CASSLWNEKLFF

j_call: TRBJ1-4
cdr3_length: 13
clone_size: few
d_call: -
v_call: TRBV5-1
cdr3_nt: TGCGCCAGCAGCTCGGTGGAGAATGAAAAACTGTTTTTT
cdr3_aa: CASSSVENEKLFF

j_call: TRBJ2-7
cdr3_length: 15
clone_size: -
d_call: TRBD2
v_call: TRBV5-1
cdr3_nt: TGCGCCAGCAGCCAGGGGACTAGCGGCTCCTACGAGCAGTACTTC
cdr3_aa: CASSQGTSGSYEQYF

j_call: TRBJ1-2
cdr3_length: 16
clone_size: once
d_call: TRBD1
v_call: TRBV27
cdr3_nt: TGTGCCAGCAGGATACTTAGCCAGGGGGCCTACTATGGCTACACCTTC
cdr3_aa: CASRILSQGAYYGYTF

j_call: TRBJ1-3
cdr3_length: 16
clone_size: -
d_call: -
v_call: TRBV30
cdr3_nt: TGTGCCTGGAGTGTATGGGGGACACTCTCTGGAAACACCATATATTTT
cdr3_aa: CAWSVWGTLSGNTIYF

j_call: TRBJ2-7
cdr3_length: 15
clone_size: -
d_call: TRBD2
v_call: TRBV2
cdr3_nt: TGTGCCAGCAGTGATGGACTAGCGGGAGGCTACGAGCAGTACTTC
cdr3_aa: CASSDGLAGGYEQYF

j_call: TRBJ2-5
cdr3_length: 15
clone_size: once
d_call: TRBD1
v_call: TRBV18
cdr3_nt: TGTGCCAGCTCACCAACGACAGGGGCGAGTGAGACCCAGTACTTC
cdr3_aa: CASSPTTGASETQYF

j_call: TRBJ1-4
cdr3_length: 15
clone_size: once
d_call: TRBD1
v_call: TRBV9
cdr3_nt: TGTGCCAGCAGCGATACAGGGGTCCTAGGGGAAAAACTGTTTTTT
cdr3_aa: CASSDTGVLGEKLFF

j_call: TRBJ2-2
cdr3_length: 14
clone_size: -
d_call: TRBD1
v_call: TRBV5-1
cdr3_nt: TGCGCCAGTAGTCCCGGGACAGGGGCCGGGGAGCTGTTTTTT
cdr3_aa: CASSPGTGAGELFF

j_call: TRBJ1-1
cdr3_length: 16
clone_size: once
d_call: -
v_call: TRBV27
cdr3_nt: TGTGCCAGCAGTTTAAGGGCCAGGGTGGAAAACACTGAAGCTTTCTTT
cdr3_aa: CASSLRARVENTEAFF

j_call: TRBJ1-5
cdr3_length: 15
clone_size: -
d_call: -
v_call: TRBV10-1
cdr3_nt: TGCGCCAGCAGTTCTGAGACAGGCCACAATCAGCCCCAGCATTTT
cdr3_aa: CASSSETGHNQPQHF

j_call: TRBJ1-2
cdr3_length: 11
clone_size: once
d_call: -
v_call: TRBV29-1
cdr3_nt: TGCAGCGTTGACCCGGACCGTGGCTACACCTTC
cdr3_aa: CSVDPDRGYTF

j_call: TRBJ2-1
cdr3_length: 18
clone_size: few
d_call: -
v_call: TRBV7-9
cdr3_nt: TGTGCCAGCAGCTCGCAACTCCGGGGAGTAGGCGGCTACAATGAGCAGTTCTTC
cdr3_aa: CASSSQLRGVGGYNEQFF

j_call: TRBJ2-6
cdr3_length: 15
clone_size: -
d_call: -
v_call: TRBV7-3
cdr3_nt: TGTGCCAGCAGCTCCCTGTTTTCTGGGGCCAACGTCCTGACTTTC
cdr3_aa: CASSSLFSGANVLTF

j_call: TRBJ1-3
cdr3_length: 12
clone_size: -
d_call: -
v_call: TRBV10-1
cdr3_nt: TGCGCCAGCGGTCCGGGCGGAAACACCATATATTTT
cdr3_aa: CASGPGGNTIYF

j_call: TRBJ1-2
cdr3_length: 14
clone_size: -
d_call: -
v_call: TRBV15
cdr3_nt: TGTGCCACCAGCAGAGGGGGGGACGGCTATGGCTACACCTTC
cdr3_aa: CATSRGGDGYGYTF

j_call: TRBJ2-3
cdr3_length: 17
clone_size: -
d_call: TRBD2
v_call: TRBV4-1
cdr3_nt: TGCGCCAGCAGCCAAGAATGGGCGGGAGGGAGCACAGATACGCAGTATTTT
cdr3_aa: CASSQEWAGGSTDTQYF

j_call: TRBJ1-6
cdr3_length: 15
clone_size: few
d_call: -
v_call: TRBV19
cdr3_nt: TGTGCCAGTAGGGCACAGGGCTCCAATAATTCACCCCTCCACTTT
cdr3_aa: CASRAQGSNNSPLHF

j_call: TRBJ1-2
cdr3_length: 14
clone_size: -
d_call: TRBD1
v_call: TRBV2
cdr3_nt: TGTGCCAGCAGGGCACCAGGGGGTATCTATGGCTACACCTTC
cdr3_aa: CASRAPGGIYGYTF

j_call: TRBJ2-7
cdr3_length: 13
clone_size: -
d_call: -
v_call: TRBV6-5
cdr3_nt: TGTGCCAGCAGTTACGAGGGGCTCTACGAGCAGTACTTC
cdr3_aa: CASSYEGLYEQYF

j_call: TRBJ2-3
cdr3_length: 15
clone_size: -
d_call: -
v_call: TRBV5-6
cdr3_nt: TGTGCCAGCAGCTCGGAGCCAGGGACCCAAGATACGCAGTATTTT
cdr3_aa: CASSSEPGTQDTQYF

j_call: TRBJ1-2
cdr3_length: 12
clone_size: -
d_call: -
v_call: TRBV5-1
cdr3_nt: TGCGCCAGCAGCTATGACGCCGAGAGCTACACCTTC
cdr3_aa: CASSYDAESYTF

j_call: TRBJ1-5
cdr3_length: 13
clone_size: -
d_call: TRBD1
v_call: TRBV30
cdr3_nt: TGTGCCTGGACCAGGGGGAGCAATCAGCCCCAGCATTTT
cdr3_aa: CAWTRGSNQPQHF

j_call: TRBJ2-7
cdr3_length: 12
clone_size: -
d_call: -
v_call: TRBV2
cdr3_nt: TGTGCCAGCAGCCGCGACCGGGACGAGCAGTACTTC
cdr3_aa: CASSRDRDEQYF